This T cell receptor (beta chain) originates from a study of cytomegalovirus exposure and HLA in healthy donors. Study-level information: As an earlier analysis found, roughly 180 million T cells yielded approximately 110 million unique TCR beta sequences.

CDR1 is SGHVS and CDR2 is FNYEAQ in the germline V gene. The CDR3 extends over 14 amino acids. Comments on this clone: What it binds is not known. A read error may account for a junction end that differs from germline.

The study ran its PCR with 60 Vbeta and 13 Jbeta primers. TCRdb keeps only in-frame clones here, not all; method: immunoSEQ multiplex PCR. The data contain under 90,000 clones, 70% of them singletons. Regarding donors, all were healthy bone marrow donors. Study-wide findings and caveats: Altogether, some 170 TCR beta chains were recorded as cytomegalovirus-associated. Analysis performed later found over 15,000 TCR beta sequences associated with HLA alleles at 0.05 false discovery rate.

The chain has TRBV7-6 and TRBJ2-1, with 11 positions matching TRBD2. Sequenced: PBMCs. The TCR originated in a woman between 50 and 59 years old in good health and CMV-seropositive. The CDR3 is CASSLAGGHNEQFF. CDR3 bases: TGTGCCAGCAGCCTAGCGGGGGGACACAATGAGCAGTTCTTC.